This TCR beta chain was documented in a study of T-cell memory formation after mild COVID-19 (dated by TCRdb to the early 2020s). Background on the whole study: Most TCR sequence clusters were specific to one of the two donors. In a couple of donors, T-cell clones that expanded and contracted after mild COVID-19 were followed by sequencing TCRalpha and TCRbeta repertoires longitudinally. Two young, previously healthy adult volunteers, one female and one male, were included in the cohort.

From the germline V gene, CDR1 is SGHTA and CDR2 is FQGNSA. Including cysteine and phenylalanine, the CDR3 has 14 amino acids. Of all the DNA, just the CDR3 is kept, 42 bases in frame from base 1. The V and J ends are trimmed by 5 bases and 2 bases, leaving 11 bases between them. PBMCs were isolated by Ficoll-Paque density gradient centrifugation. The listed sequencing device is Illumina NovaSeq 6000. Using 5'RACE with constant-segment primers, TCRalpha and TCRbeta cDNA libraries were constructed, with sample barcodes and unique molecular identifiers added in the process. RNA was extracted from every sample with Trizol reagent. Libraries were amplified in two PCR steps, with a second sample barcode and Illumina TruSeq adapters added in the second step. Libraries were sequenced on an Illumina NovaSeq with 2 x 150 bp paired-end reads. The authors' analysis ran thus. With migec v1.2.7, reads were demultiplexed and then collapsed into UMI-guided consensus sequences. Using mixcr v2.1.11, UMI consensuses were aligned to TRA and TRB V and J templates and then assembled into clonotypes. Expanded or contracted clonotypes were those called significant by both edgeR and NoisET, with noise models trained on biological replicates. For edgeR calls, the cutoffs were a false discovery rate-adjusted p below 0.01 and a log2 fold-change threshold of 1. PCA with hierarchical clustering of max-normalized trajectories of the 1000 most abundant clonotypes was used as exploratory dynamics analysis. Separately sequenced CD4+ and CD8+ repertoires were used to assign a CD4 or CD8 phenotype to each responding clone. Through fastp at Q25 and MiXCR, TCRdb rebuilt clones from the public reads, retaining in-frame beta chains. All rows with the same CDR3 protein become a single entry with the most common DNA and genes. The V and J calls and clone size come from TCRdb's table, not from the authors' own analysis. The sample yields a few hundred thousand distinct CDR3 sequences; around a tenth were counted once. The ten most abundant clones make up approximately 20% of the sample.

This clonotype showed up just a few times. The antigen it recognizes is unknown. Qualities for individual bases were not recorded, and no much larger clone is one base off. Beyond this particular receptor, the publication reports: From day 15 to 85, contracting clones showed balanced CD4/CD8 phenotypes, whereas a second wave of clones that expanded from day 15 to 37 leaned towards CD4+. Whether the second-wave clones peaking on day 37 were SARS-CoV-2 specific was not confirmed. Only a couple of mild cases were covered in the study, and larger cohorts including severe cases with pre-infection samples were considered necessary. Contracting CD4+ clones were located mainly in the CM and EM memory subsets, whereas CD8+ clones were found to be enriched in EMRA. Some responding clones were detected in pre-infection memory, which suggested that pre-existing cross-reactive memory T cells had joined the SARS-CoV-2 response.

The TCR comes from a young man who had mild COVID-19 (a few samples of this study predate the infection). The sample titles of this study are shuffled in the database, so cell type and time point are left out; the donor was told from shared clones. The chain is made from TRBV7-2 and TRBJ2-3, with a tentative D call of TRBD1 or TRBD2, each matching 5 bases. Sequenced material: PBMCs or a T cell subset sorted from them (not recorded which). The base sequence is TGTGCCAGCAGCCAGACGGGGACCACAGATACGCAGTATTTT. It encodes CASSQTGTTDTQYF.